This T cell receptor beta chain appears in the sequencing data of a study of OX40 agonist ivuxolimab in advanced cancers. Repertoires were generated with immunoSEQ multiplex PCR, while TCRdb's copy carries only in-frame clones and drops some. The repertoire holds 95,000 to 150,000 clones, with roughly nine tenths as singletons. Individuals having autoimmune disease history or systemic immunosuppression were not enrolled. Germline CDR1 reads SGHVS; CDR2 reads FQNEAQ. The ends were cut back, 2 bases at V and 5 bases at J, with 12 bases in the middle. CDR3 length: 14 amino acids. This sequence was found in an adult with an advanced solid tumor such as melanoma, head and neck, liver or kidney cancer. The source material was CD4+ or CD8+ T cells sorted from blood, sampled in a trial of the OX40 agonist ivuxolimab. The rearrangement uses TRBV7-8 and TRBJ1-1; tentative D call: TRBD1 (6 bases). The CDR3 DNA is TGTGCCAGCAGCTTAACGGGGGCACGAACTGAAGCTTTCTTT. Translated, it gives CASSLTGARTEAFF. Full variable domain (missing parts from reference TRBV7-8 and TRBJ1-1): GAGVSQSPRYKVAKRGQDVALRCDPISGHVSLFWYQQALGQGPEFLTYFQNEAQLDKSGLPSDRFFAERPEGSVSTLKIQRTQQEDSAVYLCASSLTGARTEAFFGQGTRLTVV.